Presented here are 20 T cell receptor beta chains from one specimen sequenced in a study of beta chain features in type 1 diabetes. No antigen has been assigned to these receptors. Investigators reverse transcribed all isolated RNA, so they sequenced expressed TCRB transcripts. The data were produced by immunoSEQ multiplex PCR, yet TCRdb's version contains in-frame clones alone and is incomplete. The sample yields about 160,000 clones, roughly 10% seen once. Study results and limitations: People with Type 1 diabetes carried modestly yet significantly shorter TCRB CDR3s in all four CD4+ subsets.

Input material: central memory CD4+ T cells from blood. The source of these receptors is a woman between 25 and 40 years old with type 1 diabetes.

In this sample, this clone turned up a few times. In nucleotides, the CDR3 is TGTGCCACCAGCAGAACCAGCGGGAGTGAGCAGTTCTTC. This gives the protein CATSRTSGSEQFF. The gene calls are TRBV15 and TRBJ2-1, with 8 bases identical to TRBD2. Trimming cost V 2 bases and J 9 bases; bases outside gene matches: 3. Germline-derived CDR1 and CDR2 are LNHNV and YYDKDF (reference sequence). There are 13 residues in the CDR3.

The genes are TRBV25-1 and TRBJ1-5; 8 bases align to TRBD1. V shed 2 bases and J 3 bases; nucleotides not matched to a gene: 3. CDR3 length: 15 residues. Per germline, CDR1 MGHDK and CDR2 SYGVNS. The CDR3 spells CASSEGTGYNQPQHF. As DNA, the CDR3 is TGTGCCAGCAGTGAAGGGACAGGTTACAATCAGCCCCAGCATTTT.

The V gene is TRBV5-8, the J gene TRBJ1-4; 10 bases are a match to TRBD1. Looked up from germline, CDR1 is SGHTS and CDR2 is YDEGEE. The CDR3 runs to 14 residues. V dropped 4 bases and J dropped 10; count of bases not matched to a gene: 7. CDR3 sequence (DNA): TGTGCCAGCAGCCGACAGGGGGCTGGCGGAAAACTGTTTTTT. Its translation: CASSRQGAGGKLFF.

This clone has a handful of counts. This chain connects TRBV5-1 to TRBJ2-7; D is perhaps TRBD1 (5 bases). CDR3 length: 13 residues. Germline V gene data show CDR1 as SGHRS and CDR2 as YFSETQ. Trimming cost V 3 bases and J 3 bases, with 10 bases left between them. The CDR3 DNA follows: TGCGCCAGCAGCTACCATACAGGCTACGAGCAGTACTTC. Residues: CASSYHTGYEQYF. The whole variable domain, remainder taken from reference TRBV5-1 and TRBJ2-7, is KAGVTQTPRYLIKTRGQQVTLSCSPISGHRSVSWYQQTPGQGLQFLFEYFSETQRNKGNFPGRFSGRQFSNSRSEMNVSTLELGDSALYLCASSYHTGYEQYFGPGTRLTVT.

The rearrangement uses TRBV27 and TRBJ2-5; 11 bases are shared with TRBD2. This CDR3 has 14 residues. The J segment lost 3 bases and the V segment lost 6 bases, leaving 3 bases of the junction unmatched. Germline V lookup: CDR1 MNHEY, CDR2 SMNVEV (reference sequence). In nucleotides, the CDR3 is TGTGCCAGCAGGATACTAGCGGGAGAAGAGACCCAGTACTTC. As protein: CASRILAGEETQYF.

This clone came up a few times. J is TRBJ1-1 and V is TRBV5-6; D is ambiguous. The CDR3 covers 15 residues. Germline V gene lookup returns CDR1 SGHDT and CDR2 YYEEEE. The V and J ends lost 0 bases and 4 bases respectively, with 13 bases between them. Here the CDR3 DNA reads TGTGCCAGCAGCTTGGGGAGGGTTGAGGGCACTGAAGCTTTCTTT. Translating it yields CASSLGRVEGTEAFF. The full variable domain, its missing parts supplied by reference TRBV5-6 and TRBJ1-1, is DAGVTQSPTHLIKTRGQQVTLRCSPKSGHDTVSWYQQALGQGPQFIFQYYEEEERQRGNFPDRFSGHQFPNYSSELNVNALLLGDSALYLCASSLGRVEGTEAFFGQGTRLTVV.

Only a few counts were recorded for this clone. The rearrangement joins TRBV4-2 to TRBJ2-1, with 12 nucleotides matching TRBD2. The CDR3 loop spans 15 amino acids. Germline loops: CDR1 LGHNA, CDR2 YNFKEQ. V lost 4 bases and J lost 8; bases outside the gene matches: 6. Written as DNA, the CDR3 is TGTGCCAGCAGCCCCCGGTCTAGCGGGAGGGATGAGCAGTTCTTC. Translated, it gives CASSPRSSGRDEQFF.

The V call is TRBV25-1, the J call TRBJ2-3; unclear D gene. Trimming pared 3 bases from V and 0 bases from J, leaving 4 bases between. Germline CDR1 and CDR2: MGHDK and SYGVNS. The CDR3 is 13 residues long. CDR3 protein: CASSDPSTDTQYF. The CDR3 DNA reads TGTGCCAGCAGTGACCCTAGCACAGATACGCAGTATTTT. The full variable domain, completed using reference TRBV25-1 and TRBJ2-3, is EADIYQTPRYLVIGTGKKITLECSQTMGHDKMYWYQQDPGMELHLIHYSYGVNSTEKGDLSSESTVSRIRTEHFPLTLESARPSHTSQYLCASSDPSTDTQYFGPGTRLTVL.

The rearrangement links TRBV2 to TRBJ1-2; perhaps TRBD1 as D (5 bases). V lost 7 bases to trimming and J lost 0 bases, with 12 bases between them. The germline gives CDR1 SNHLY, CDR2 FYNNEI. This CDR3 is 14 amino acids long. CDR3 sequence reads: CASTQGRSNYGYTF. CDR3 nucleotides: TGTGCCAGCACGCAGGGCCGATCTAACTATGGCTACACCTTC.

This clone occurred a few times. The chain's CDR3 is CASSAGGQYYGYTF. CDR3 sequence (DNA): TGTGCCAGCAGTGCGGGGGGGCAGTACTATGGCTACACCTTC. The rearrangement uses TRBV25-1 and TRBJ1-2, with D tentatively TRBD1 (6 bases). Germline V gives CDR1 MGHDK, CDR2 SYGVNS. The length of the CDR3 is 14 residues. Trimming left V 4 bases short and J 3 bases short, with 12 bases between.

This chain connects TRBV7-9 to TRBJ1-2; D is unclear. The CDR3 is 12 amino acids. V was trimmed by 6 bases and J by 7 bases, leaving 12 bases between them. Germline loops: CDR1 SEHNR, CDR2 FQNEAQ (reference sequence). In nucleotides, the CDR3 is TGTGCCAGCAGTAATACGGGTAGTGGCTACACCTTC. Its translation is CASSNTGSGYTF. Full variable domain (outside the CDR3, taken from reference TRBV7-9 and TRBJ1-2): DTGVSQNPRHKITKRGQNVTFRCDPISEHNRLYWYRQTLGQGPEFLTYFQNEAQLEKSRLLSDRFSAERPKGSFSTLEIQRTEQGDSAMYLCASSNTGSGYTFGSGTRLTVV.

This clone has only a few counts. V usage is TRBV18 and J usage is TRBJ2-3; D may be TRBD2 (5 bases). The CDR3 loop spans 16 amino acids. The germline V and J ends were trimmed by 3 bases and 1 base, with 14 bases remaining between them. CDR1 KGHSH and CDR2 LQKENI come from the germline V gene. The CDR3 sequence is CASSPGFGSGTDTQYF. CDR3 DNA: TGTGCCAGCTCACCCGGGTTTGGGAGCGGCACAGATACGCAGTATTTT.

This clone was observed a few times. V usage is TRBV11-2 and J usage is TRBJ2-5, with D unclear. Germline CDR1 and CDR2: SGHAT and FQNNGV. The V gene lost 0 bases and the J gene lost 7 bases, with 9 bases spanning the gap. CDR3 size: 13 residues. CDR3 sequence: CASSLEAGGTQYF. CDR3 nucleotide sequence: TGTGCCAGCAGCTTAGAAGCCGGCGGGACCCAGTACTTC.

This clone came up a few times. V and J are TRBV7-3 and TRBJ2-2, with TRBD2 matching over 9 bases. The junction had 9 bases not matched to a gene; V was cut back by 6 bases and J by 7 bases. The germline V gene encodes CDR1 SGHTA and CDR2 FQGTGA. There are 15 residues in the CDR3. Here the CDR3 reads CASSRLAVRGGELFF. The CDR3 DNA is TGTGCCAGCAGTCGACTAGCGGTTAGAGGCGGGGAGCTGTTTTTT. The full variable domain, rest sourced from reference TRBV7-3 and TRBJ2-2, is GAGVSQTPSNKVTEKGKYVELRCDPISGHTALYWYRQSLGQGPEFLIYFQGTGAADDSGLPNDRFFAVRPEGSVSTLKIQRTERGDSAVYLCASSRLAVRGGELFFGEGSRLTVL.

This clone was detected only a few times. The genes are TRBV11-2 and TRBJ2-1, with D possibly being TRBD2 (7 bases). The CDR3 extends over 15 amino acids. Germline CDR1 is SGHAT and CDR2 is FQNNGV. Trimming pared 7 bases from V and 9 bases from J, leaving 22 bases between. The CDR3 protein is CASTPSGGAGGEQFF. CDR3 bases: TGTGCCAGCACCCCCTCGGGGGGCGCGGGTGGTGAGCAGTTCTTC.

This clone has more than one count but fewer than ten. The rearrangement joins TRBV9 to TRBJ2-7; 9 bases are shared with TRBD1. Germline CDR1 reads SGDLS; CDR2 reads YYNGEE. With V trimmed by 4 bases and J by 6 bases, 11 bases remained unmatched. The CDR3 totals 15 residues. The CDR3 DNA follows: TGTGCCAGCAGCAGATCGACAGGGGGGTTTTCCGAGCAGTACTTC. Protein product: CASSRSTGGFSEQYF.

This clone was counted only a few times. The chain recombines TRBV18 with TRBJ1-5, with 9 bases aligning to TRBD1. The V gene end was trimmed by 3 bases and the J gene end by 7 bases; junction bases not matched to a gene: 10. CDR3 length: 16 residues. Germline V gives CDR1 KGHSH, CDR2 LQKENI. The CDR3 DNA sequence: TGTGCCAGCTCACCCTTCTCTGACAGGGGGACACAGCCCCAGCATTTT. Translated, it gives CASSPFSDRGTQPQHF.

In its sample, this clone was seen a few times. The V call is TRBV5-1, the J call TRBJ2-7, with TRBD1 identical over 7 bases. Germline CDR1 is SGHRS and CDR2 is YFSETQ. This CDR3 contains 14 residues. J was trimmed by 2 bases and V by 3 bases; bases with no gene match: 5. CDR3 bases: TGCGCCAGCAGCTCTCGGGGACAGCCCTACGAGCAGTACTTC. Encoded protein: CASSSRGQPYEQYF.

This clone appeared a few times. The chain employs TRBV19 and TRBJ1-1; D is uncertain. CDR3 length: 15 amino acids. V was trimmed by 6 bases and J by 5 bases, leaving 19 bases between them. Germline-derived CDR1 and CDR2 are LNHDA and SQIVND (reference sequence). The CDR3 nucleotides are TGTGCCAGTAGCATGGACGGCGCTACGGGGACTGAAGCTTTCTTT. Protein sequence: CASSMDGATGTEAFF.

In this sample, this clone turned up a few times. The rearrangement uses TRBV29-1 and TRBJ1-2; D gene ambiguous. The CDR3 totals 14 residues. Per the germline V gene, CDR1 is SQVTM and CDR2 is ANQGSEA. V was clipped by 0 bases and J by 8 bases, with 16 bases between them. This CDR3 is CSVEDLLKAGGYTF. As DNA, the CDR3 is TGCAGCGTTGAAGATCTTCTAAAGGCAGGAGGCTACACCTTC.